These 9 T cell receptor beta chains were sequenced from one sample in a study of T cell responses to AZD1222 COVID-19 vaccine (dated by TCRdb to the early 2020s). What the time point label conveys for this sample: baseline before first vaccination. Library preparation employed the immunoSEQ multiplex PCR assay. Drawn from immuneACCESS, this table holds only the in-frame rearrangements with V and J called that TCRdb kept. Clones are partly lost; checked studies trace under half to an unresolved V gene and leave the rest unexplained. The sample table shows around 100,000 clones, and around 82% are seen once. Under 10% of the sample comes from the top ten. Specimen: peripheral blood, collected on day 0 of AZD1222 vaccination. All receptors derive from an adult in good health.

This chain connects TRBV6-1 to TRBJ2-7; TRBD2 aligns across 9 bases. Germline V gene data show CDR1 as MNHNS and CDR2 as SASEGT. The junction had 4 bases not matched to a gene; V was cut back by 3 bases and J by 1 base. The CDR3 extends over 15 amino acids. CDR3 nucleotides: TGTGCCAGCAGTGAGATTAGCGGGAGTTCCTACGAGCAGTACTTC. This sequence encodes CASSEISGSSYEQYF.

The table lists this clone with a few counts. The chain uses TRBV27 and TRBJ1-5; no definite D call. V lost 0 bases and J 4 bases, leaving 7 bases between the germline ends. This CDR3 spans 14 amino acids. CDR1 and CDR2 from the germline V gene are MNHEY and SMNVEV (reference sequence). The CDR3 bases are TGTGCCAGCAGTTTATCATCCCTTAATCAGCCCCAGCATTTT. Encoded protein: CASSLSSLNQPQHF.

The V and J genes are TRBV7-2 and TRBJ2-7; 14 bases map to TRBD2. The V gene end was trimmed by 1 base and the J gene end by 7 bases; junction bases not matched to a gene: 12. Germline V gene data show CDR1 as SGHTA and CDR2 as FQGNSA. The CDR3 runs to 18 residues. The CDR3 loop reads CASSLVPGLAGGLEEQYF. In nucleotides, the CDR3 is TGTGCCAGCAGCTTAGTACCCGGACTAGCGGGGGGTTTGGAGGAGCAGTACTTC.

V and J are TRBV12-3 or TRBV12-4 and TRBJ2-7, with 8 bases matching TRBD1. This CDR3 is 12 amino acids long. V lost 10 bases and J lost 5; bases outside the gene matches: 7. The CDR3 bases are TGTGCCATCGGACAGGGATTGGACGAGCAGTACTTC. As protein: CAIGQGLDEQYF.

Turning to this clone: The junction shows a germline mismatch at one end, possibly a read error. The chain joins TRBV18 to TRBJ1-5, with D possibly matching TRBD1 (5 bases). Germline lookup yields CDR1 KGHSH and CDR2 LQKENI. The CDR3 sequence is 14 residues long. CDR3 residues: CASSLAGSSQPQHF. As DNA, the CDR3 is TGTGCCAGCTCACTAGCAGGGAGCAGTCAGCCCCAGCATTTT.

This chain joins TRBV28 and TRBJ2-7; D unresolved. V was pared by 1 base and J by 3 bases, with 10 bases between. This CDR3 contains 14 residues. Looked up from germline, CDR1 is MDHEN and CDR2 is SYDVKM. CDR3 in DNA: TGTGCCAGCAGTTTATTCCCGACAAACTACGAGCAGTACTTC. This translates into CASSLFPTNYEQYF.

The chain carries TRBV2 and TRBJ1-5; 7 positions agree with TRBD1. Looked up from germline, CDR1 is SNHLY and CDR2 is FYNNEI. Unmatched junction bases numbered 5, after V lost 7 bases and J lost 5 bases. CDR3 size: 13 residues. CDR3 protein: CASKGAYDQPQHF. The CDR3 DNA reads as TGTGCCAGCAAGGGGGCGTACGATCAGCCCCAGCATTTT. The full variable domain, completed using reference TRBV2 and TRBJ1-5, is EPEVTQTPSHQVTQMGQEVILRCVPISNHLYFYWYRQILGQKVEFLVSFYNNEISEKSEIFDDQFSVERPDGSNFTLKIRSTKLEDSAMYFCASKGAYDQPQHFGDGTRLSIL.

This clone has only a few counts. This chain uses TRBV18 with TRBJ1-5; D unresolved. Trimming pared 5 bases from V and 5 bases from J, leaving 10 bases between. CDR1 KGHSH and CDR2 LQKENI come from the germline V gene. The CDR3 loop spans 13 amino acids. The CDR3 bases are TGTGCCAGCTCAGGACTTGGGGATCAGCCCCAGCATTTT. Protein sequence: CASSGLGDQPQHF. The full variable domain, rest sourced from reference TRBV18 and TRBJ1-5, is NAGVMQNPRHLVRRRGQEARLRCSPMKGHSHVYWYRQLPEEGLKFMVYLQKENIIDESGMPKERFSAEFPKEGPSILRIQQVVRGDSAAYFCASSGLGDQPQHFGDGTRLSIL.

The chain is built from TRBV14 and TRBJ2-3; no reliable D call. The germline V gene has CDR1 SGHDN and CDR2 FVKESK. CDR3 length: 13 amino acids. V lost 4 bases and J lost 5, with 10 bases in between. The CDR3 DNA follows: TGTGCCAGCAGCCGAATAGTTCAAGATACGCAGTATTTT. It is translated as CASSRIVQDTQYF.